This entry features one T cell receptor (beta chain) sequence. Antigen unknown. Sequenced by immunoSEQ multiplex PCR; TCRdb stores in-frame clones only, minus some. The table has about 63,000 clones, 89% seen once; the top ten hold about 1.6%. Graft tissue processing released intraepithelial and lamina propria lymphocytes. The sample belongs to a study of graft-versus-host responses after intestinal transplantation. Study details: Anti-thymocyte globulin induction preceded two to three years of tacrolimus and steroid maintenance in all recipients. General study points: Circulating GvH clones peaking coincided with falling HvG clones soon after transplant. Among recipient marrow samples, GvH clones were found; some appeared first in ileum or blood.

There are 15 residues in the CDR3. Trimming pared 2 bases from V and 0 bases from J, leaving 8 bases between. The germline gives CDR1 MNHEY, CDR2 SVGAGI. The sequence was collected from a human patient who received an intestinal transplant, so some T cells may come from the graft donor. The input for sequencing was ileum tissue, taken more than 350 days after transplant. This chain joins TRBV6-5 and TRBJ1-3; D is ambiguous. The CDR3 DNA is TGTGCCAGCAGTTACGGGCATTTCTCTGGAAACACCATATATTTT. This codes for CASSYGHFSGNTIYF.